These 7 T cell receptor beta chains were all obtained from the same sample, sequenced in a study of control samples from healthy donors and cancer patients. Sequenced by immunoSEQ multiplex PCR; TCRdb stores in-frame clones only, minus some. There are approximately 130,000 clones in the sample; 70% to 90% occur only once, and 30% to 50% lies in the top ten. What was sequenced was blood. These receptors were taken from a man aged 50 to 59 in good health.

The chain uses TRBV24-1 and TRBJ2-5; possibly TRBD1 for D (5 bases). The germline CDR1 and CDR2 sequences are KGHDR and SFDVKD. The germline V and J ends were trimmed by 3 bases and 2 bases, with 9 bases remaining between them. This CDR3 region has 14 residues. CDR3 DNA: TGTGCCACCAGTGATGGGGCCTTTCAAGAGACCCAGTACTTC. Protein product: CATSDGAFQETQYF.

For the CDR3, the DNA is TGTGCCAGCAGTTACCCTGGGACAGGGCCCAATCAGCCCCAGCATTTT. Translating it yields CASSYPGTGPNQPQHF. This chain uses TRBV6-2 or TRBV6-3 with TRBJ1-5; 9 bases are shared with TRBD1. Per the germline V gene, CDR1 is MNHEY and CDR2 is SVGEGT. The CDR3 is 16 amino acids. The V and J ends lost 2 bases and 3 bases, in that order; junction bases with no gene match: 5.

The chain couples TRBV6-5 to TRBJ2-2; 13 bases line up with TRBD2. J was trimmed by 4 bases and V by 10 bases; bases with no gene match: 6. The CDR3 totals 15 residues. The germline CDR1 and CDR2 sequences are MNHEY and SVGAGI. The DNA of the CDR3 is TGTGCCATCCAGACTAGCGGGGGGCCCACCGGGGAGCTGTTTTTT. It yields the protein CAIQTSGGPTGELFF.

This chain connects TRBV30 to TRBJ1-1, with D maybe TRBD1 (5 bases). Deletions cut 1 base from V and 5 bases from J, with 11 bases between. This CDR3 region has 13 residues. Germline loops: CDR1 GTSNPN, CDR2 SVGIG (reference sequence). CDR3 sequence: CAWSDAGRTEAFF. The CDR3 coding sequence is TGTGCCTGGAGTGACGCAGGGAGGACTGAAGCTTTCTTT.

The chain combines TRBV5-1 with TRBJ1-3; 9 positions match TRBD1. CDR3 length: 15 amino acids. Looked up from germline, CDR1 is SGHRS and CDR2 is YFSETQ. V trimming: 4 bases; J trimming: 0 bases; junction bases outside the gene matches: 2. CDR3 DNA sequence: TGCGCCAGCAGCGCGACAGGGGGCTCTGGAAACACCATATATTTT. Translation gives CASSATGGSGNTIYF.

CDR3 region: CASSSRQGIDYGYTF. The CDR3 DNA reads as TGTGCCAGCAGCTCCCGACAGGGGATCGACTATGGCTACACCTTC. The rearrangement links TRBV9 to TRBJ1-2, with 8 bases that match TRBD1. Germline loops: CDR1 SGDLS, CDR2 YYNGEE. The CDR3 consists of 15 residues. J lost 3 bases, V lost 4 bases, and 8 bases had no gene match.

The V gene is TRBV6-5, the J gene TRBJ1-4; 10 bases agree with TRBD1. CDR1 is MNHEY, CDR2 SVGAGI, per germline. The CDR3 covers 15 residues. Unmatched junction bases numbered 6, after V lost 4 bases and J lost 7 bases. CDR3 sequence reads: CASSSRTGGGEKLFF. The CDR3 coding sequence is TGTGCCAGCAGTTCAAGGACAGGGGGGGGTGAAAAACTGTTTTTT.